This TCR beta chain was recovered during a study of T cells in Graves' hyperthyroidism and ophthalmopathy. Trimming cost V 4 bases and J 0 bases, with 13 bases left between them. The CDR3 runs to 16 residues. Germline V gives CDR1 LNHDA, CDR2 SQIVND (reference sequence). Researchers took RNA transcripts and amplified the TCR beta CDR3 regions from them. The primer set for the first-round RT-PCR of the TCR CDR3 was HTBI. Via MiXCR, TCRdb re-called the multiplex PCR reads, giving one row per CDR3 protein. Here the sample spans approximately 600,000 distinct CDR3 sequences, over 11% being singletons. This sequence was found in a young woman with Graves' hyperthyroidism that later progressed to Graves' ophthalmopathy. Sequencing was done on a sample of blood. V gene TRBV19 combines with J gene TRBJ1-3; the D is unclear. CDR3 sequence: CASSTRRRLSGNTIYF. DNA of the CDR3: TGTGCCAGTAGTACAAGGCGGCGACTCTCTGGAAACACCATATATTTT.